The clone carrying this T cell receptor beta chain was recorded many times. Its antigen is not identified. This entry belongs to a study of naive and memory T cell subsets. Study-wide points: From naive to CM, EM and EMRA, diversity decreased and Gini increased.

This CDR3 is 15 amino acids long. The germline gives CDR1 SGHDN, CDR2 FVKESK. Trimming took off 0 bases at V and 7 bases at J, with 10 bases between the two ends. An equimolar mix of two oligonucleotides served as the beta constant-region primer for TRBC1 and TRBC2. TCRdb re-called the UMI-ligation and nested PCR reads with MiXCR, one entry per CDR3 protein. The sample carries 70,000 to 95,000 distinct CDR3 sequences, about 7% recorded once. Sequencing used central memory CD4+ T cells from blood. The sequence derives from a human donor in good health. The chain employs TRBV14 and TRBJ1-6, with unresolved D. The CDR3 is CASSQDGRQNSPLHF. As DNA, the CDR3 is TGTGCCAGCAGCCAAGATGGACGGCAGAATTCACCCCTCCACTTT. Variable domain in full (rest from reference TRBV14 and TRBJ1-6): EAGVTQFPSHSVIEKGQTVTLRCDPISGHDNLYWYRRVMGKEIKFLLHFVKESKQDESGMPNNRFLAERTGGTYSTLKVQPAELEDSGVYFCASSQDGRQNSPLHFGNGTRLTVT.